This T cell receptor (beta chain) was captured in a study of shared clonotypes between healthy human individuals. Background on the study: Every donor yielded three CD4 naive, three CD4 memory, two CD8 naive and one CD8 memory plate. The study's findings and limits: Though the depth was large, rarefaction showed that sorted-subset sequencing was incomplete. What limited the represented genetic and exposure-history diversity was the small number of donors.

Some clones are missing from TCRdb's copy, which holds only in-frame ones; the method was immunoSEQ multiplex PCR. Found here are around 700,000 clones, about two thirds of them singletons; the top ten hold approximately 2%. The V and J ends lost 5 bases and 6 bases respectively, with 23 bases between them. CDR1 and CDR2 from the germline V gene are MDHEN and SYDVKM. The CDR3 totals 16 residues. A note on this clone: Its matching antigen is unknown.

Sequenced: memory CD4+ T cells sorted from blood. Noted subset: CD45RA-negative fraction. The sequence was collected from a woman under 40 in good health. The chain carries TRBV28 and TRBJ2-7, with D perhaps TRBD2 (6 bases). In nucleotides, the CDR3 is TGTGCCAGCAGTCCCCACGGCGGGACCGGCGCGGCCGAGCAGTACTTC. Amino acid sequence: CASSPHGGTGAAEQYF.